Here is one TCR beta chain with its context. This sample is part of a study of blood T cell repertoires in COVID-19. Here immunoSEQ multiplex PCR was the method, and the copy in TCRdb shows in-frame clones only, minus some. The table shows about 150,000 clones, with 88% occurring only once. The sequence derives from a woman in her seventies with acute or convalescent COVID-19. Sequencing was carried out using peripheral blood.

The CDR3 sequence: CASSDWGSGELFF. CDR3 nucleotide sequence: TGTGCCAGCAGCGACTGGGGCTCAGGGGAGCTGTTTTTT. The chain joins TRBV12-3 or TRBV12-4 to TRBJ2-2, with a tentative D call TRBD1 (5 bases). V was trimmed by 6 bases and J by 8 bases, leaving 13 bases between them. This CDR3 region has 13 residues.